These 25 T cell receptor beta chains share one sample of origin, sequenced in a study of blood T cells in healthy people across ages. Combining a sample-barcoded 5' primer with a J-beta primer mix, a second PCR ran for 7 to 11 cycles. TCRdb ran MiXCR on the 5' RACE reads and lists one entry per CDR3 protein. The sample contains hundreds of thousands of distinct CDR3 sequences, 25% of which appear only once. The same data also contributed to another study, on T cells of mothers and their children.

Source material: blood. The receptors were sampled from a boy between 10 and 17 years old in good health.

The chain uses TRBV29-1 and TRBJ2-5, with 8 bases lining up with TRBD2. The V gene's germline CDR1 is SQVTM and CDR2 ANQGSEA. With 5 bases clipped from V and 3 bases from J, the junction kept 2 bases outside the gene matches. This CDR3 contains 12 residues. CDR3 in amino acids: CSVYGGEETQYF. CDR3 in DNA: TGCAGCGTTTACGGGGGGGAAGAGACCCAGTACTTC.

The count of this clonotype is one. The chain carries TRBV20-1 and TRBJ1-4; D is perhaps TRBD1 (5 bases). V gave up 5 bases and J gave up 4 bases, with 11 bases separating them. The CDR3 has 13 amino acids. Germline CDR1 is DFQATT and CDR2 is SNEGSKA (reference sequence). The CDR3 coding sequence is TGCAGTGCTGCCGGGACTGATAATGAAAAACTGTTTTTT. Translation: CSAAGTDNEKLFF.

This clonotype has just a few counts. The gene calls are TRBV6-1 and TRBJ1-4; the D gene is possibly TRBD1 (6 bases). Germline values: CDR1 MNHNS, CDR2 SASEGT. The CDR3 is 15 amino acids. V was shortened by 0 bases and J by 10 bases, with 15 bases between the two germline ends. CDR3 protein: CASSEAYRESGKLFF. For the CDR3, the DNA is TGTGCCAGCAGTGAAGCATACAGGGAATCAGGAAAACTGTTTTTT.

This clonotype occurred a few times. The chain has TRBV28 and TRBJ2-4, with D maybe TRBD2 (5 bases). This CDR3 has 17 residues. V was clipped by 0 bases and J by 0 bases, with 12 bases between them. CDR1 and CDR2 from the germline V gene are MDHEN and SYDVKM. The DNA of the CDR3 is TGTGCCAGCAGTTTATGGGGCTTAGCGTTAGCCAAAAACATTCAGTACTTC. Its translation: CASSLWGLALAKNIQYF. Drawing the rest from reference TRBV28 and TRBJ2-4, the complete variable domain is DVKVTQSSRYLVKRTGEKVFLECVQDMDHENMFWYRQDPGLGLRLIYFSYDVKMKEKGDIPEGYSVSREKKERFSLILESASTNQTSMYLCASSLWGLALAKNIQYFGAGTRLSVL.

This clonotype was picked up many times. The rearrangement joins TRBV29-1 to TRBJ2-5; D possibly corresponds to TRBD2 (6 bases). From germline, CDR1 is SQVTM and CDR2 ANQGSEA. The CDR3 totals 13 residues. Trimming removed 6 bases at V and 5 bases at J, with 16 bases between. In DNA form, the CDR3 reads TGCAGCGTGGCGGGACCCCCGGGGGAGACCCAGTACTTC. Amino acids: CSVAGPPGETQYF.

This clonotype was seen a few times. The chain links TRBV7-2 to TRBJ1-6; D gene ambiguous. Germline CDR1 SGHTA, CDR2 FQGNSA. The CDR3 has 16 residues. The germline V and J ends were trimmed by 4 bases and 2 bases, with 12 bases remaining between them. For the CDR3, the DNA is TGTGCCAGCAGCTCATGGACCTCCACCTATAATTCACCCCTCCACTTT. It specifies CASSSWTSTYNSPLHF.

The genes are TRBV6-2 or TRBV6-3 and TRBJ2-7; 9 bases are a match to TRBD1. The germline gives CDR1 MNHEY, CDR2 SVGEGT. Unmatched junction bases numbered 8, after V lost 6 bases and J lost 2 bases. The CDR3 is 15 residues long. The CDR3 loop is CASSDPGQGTYEQYF. The CDR3 nucleotides read TGTGCCAGCAGCGACCCGGGACAGGGTACCTACGAGCAGTACTTC.

Remarks on this clonotype: A much larger clonotype is one base distant, so this may be a read error. This chain connects TRBV7-2 to TRBJ1-2; D may be TRBD1 (6 bases). CDR1 and CDR2 from the germline V gene are SGHTA and FQGNSA. CDR3 length: 16 residues. Trimming took 0 bases from V and 8 from J, leaving 19 bases between them. The CDR3 loop is CASSLAGARADQGYTF. The CDR3 DNA sequence: TGTGCCAGCAGCTTAGCGGGGGCCCGGGCGGACCAAGGCTACACCTTC.

This clonotype was seen a handful of times. A junction end diverges from the germline sequence, so it may reflect a read error. This chain connects TRBV29-1 to TRBJ2-1; 13 nucleotides line up with TRBD2. Germline CDR1 reads SQVTM; CDR2 reads ANQGSEA. The CDR3 loop spans 16 amino acids. The CDR3 region is CSVEEPTSGRANEQFF. CDR3 sequence (DNA): TGCAGCGTCGAAGAGCCCACTAGCGGGAGGGCGAATGAGCAGTTCTTC.

This clonotype was detected a few times. J is TRBJ1-4 and V is TRBV2; 8 positions agree with TRBD1. Unmatched junction bases numbered 10, after V lost 6 bases and J lost 13 bases. This CDR3 is built from 13 residues. The germline V gene has CDR1 SNHLY and CDR2 FYNNEI. CDR3 DNA: TGTGCCAGCAGGACGGGACAGGCGGGGGTACTGTTTTTT. Translated, it gives CASRTGQAGVLFF.

The chain employs TRBV20-1 and TRBJ2-5; 8 bases fit TRBD2. The J call may be incorrect, as the DNA end agrees better with TRBJ2-7. Germline values: CDR1 DFQATT, CDR2 SNEGSKA (reference sequence). The CDR3 is 14 residues long. CDR3 nucleotides: TGCAGTGCTACGACGGGACTAGATCTCTACGAGCAGTACTTC. Its translation is CSATTGLDLYEQYF.

This chain uses TRBV14 with TRBJ1-1, with 7 bases fitting TRBD1. Germline assignment: CDR1 SGHDN and CDR2 FVKESK. V was pared by 4 bases and J by 6 bases, with 11 bases of the junction left unmatched. The CDR3 runs 15 residues. The CDR3 sequence: CASSLTGQMTAEAFF. The CDR3 bases are TGTGCCAGCAGCCTTACGGGACAGATGACGGCTGAAGCTTTCTTT.

The rearrangement links TRBV6-5 to TRBJ2-6, with a weak D call TRBD2 (5 bases). CDR1 MNHEY and CDR2 SVGAGI come from the germline V gene. This CDR3 has 18 amino acids. Trimming removed 4 bases at V and 2 bases at J, with 18 bases between. The CDR3 is CASSSPTAGWAGANVLTF. The CDR3 DNA follows: TGTGCCAGCAGTTCCCCCACGGCGGGCTGGGCTGGGGCCAACGTCCTGACTTTC.

This clonotype turned up a few times. This chain joins TRBV28 and TRBJ1-1; the D gene is possibly TRBD1 (6 bases). CDR3 length: 14 residues. V was clipped by 3 bases and J by 1 base, with 9 bases between them. Germline V lookup: CDR1 MDHEN, CDR2 SYDVKM. CDR3 in amino acids: CASSLDRSNTEAFF. As DNA, the CDR3 is TGTGCCAGCAGTTTGGACAGATCGAACACTGAAGCTTTCTTT.

About this clonotype itself: The junction does not match germline at one end; this may be a read error. The V and J genes are TRBV15 and TRBJ2-2; 8 bases fit TRBD1. The germline V gene encodes CDR1 LNHNV and CDR2 YYDKDF (reference sequence). This CDR3 contains 15 residues. The CDR3, as DNA: TGTGCTACCAGCGGAGACAGGGGTCCCACCGGGGAGCTGTTTTTT. This gives the protein CATSGDRGPTGELFF.

This chain uses TRBV5-1 with TRBJ2-1, with D possibly matching TRBD1 (6 bases). The CDR3 runs 13 residues. V lost 9 bases and J lost 11, with 21 bases in between. Germline lookup yields CDR1 SGHRS and CDR2 YFSETQ. The chain's CDR3 is CATQTGQGNQQFF. DNA of the CDR3: TGCGCCACTCAGACGGGACAAGGGAACCAGCAGTTCTTC. Looking up the rest from reference TRBV5-1 and TRBJ2-1 gives the full variable domain: KAGVTQTPRYLIKTRGQQVTLSCSPISGHRSVSWYQQTPGQGLQFLFEYFSETQRNKGNFPGRFSGRQFSNSRSEMNVSTLELGDSALYLCATQTGQGNQQFFGPGTRLTVL.

The V call is TRBV6-1, the J call TRBJ2-7; TRBD1 matches 8 bases. J lost 2 bases, V lost 8 bases, and 11 bases had no gene match. CDR1 is MNHNS, CDR2 SASEGT, per germline. The CDR3 consists of 15 residues. In DNA form, the CDR3 reads TGTGCCAGCGGGGGTCCGGGACAGGCGGCCTACGAGCAGTACTTC. It yields the protein CASGGPGQAAYEQYF.

The chain carries TRBV12-3 or TRBV12-4 and TRBJ2-3; 12 bases agree with TRBD2. Unmatched junction bases numbered 7, after V lost 5 bases and J lost 4 bases. The CDR3 is 16 residues long. The CDR3 is CASSAWTSGTPDTQYF. CDR3 DNA: TGTGCCAGCAGTGCTTGGACTAGCGGGACGCCAGATACGCAGTATTTT.

This clonotype was detected a few times. J is TRBJ2-3 and V is TRBV20-1; 11 bases are a match to TRBD2. The CDR3 has 14 amino acids. Trimming at V came to 6 bases and at J to 5 bases, leaving 7 bases not matched to a gene. Germline CDR1 DFQATT, CDR2 SNEGSKA (reference sequence). In DNA, the CDR3 is TGCAGTGCAAGACTAGCGGGAAGGGGAGATACGCAGTATTTT. Translation gives CSARLAGRGDTQYF.

V usage is TRBV12-3 or TRBV12-4 and J usage is TRBJ1-2; D is uncertain. The CDR3 runs to 13 residues. V was clipped by 3 bases and J by 2 bases, with 7 bases between them. DNA for the CDR3: TGTGCCAGCAGTTTCGTGGAAAACTATGGCTACACCTTC. Protein sequence: CASSFVENYGYTF.

The chain links TRBV29-1 to TRBJ1-5; D not resolved. In germline, CDR1 is SQVTM, CDR2 ANQGSEA. This CDR3 region has 13 residues. The germline V and J ends were trimmed by 4 bases and 4 bases, with 11 bases remaining between them. The CDR3 loop reads CSVVAPQNQPQHF. Here the CDR3 DNA reads TGCAGCGTTGTGGCCCCCCAAAATCAGCCCCAGCATTTT.

This rearrangement joins TRBV7-9 to TRBJ1-1; D remains unclear. Germline V CDR1 and CDR2: SEHNR, FQNEAQ (reference sequence). This CDR3 has 13 residues. Trimming removed 2 bases from V and 1 base from J, with 5 bases in between. This chain's CDR3 is CASSLIANTEAFF. The CDR3 bases are TGTGCCAGCAGCTTAATCGCGAACACTGAAGCTTTCTTT.

This clonotype was seen a few times. Sequence at one end of the junction differs from germline and may be a read error. V usage is TRBV29-1 and J usage is TRBJ2-6; perhaps TRBD1 as D (5 bases). CDR1 and CDR2 from the germline V gene are SQVTM and ANQGSEA. The length of the CDR3 is 15 residues. DNA for the CDR3: TGCAGCGTAGAAGCAGGGTTCTCTGGGGCCAACGTCCTGACTTTC. Amino acid sequence: CSVEAGFSGANVLTF.

This clonotype appeared a few times. V and J are TRBV29-1 and TRBJ2-7; D remains ambiguous. V lost 2 bases, J lost 3 bases, and 5 bases lay in between. CDR1 and CDR2 (germline): SQVTM, ANQGSEA. CDR3 size: 11 residues. DNA for the CDR3: TGCAGCGTTGAATCGGACTACGAGCAGTACTTC. It specifies CSVESDYEQYF.

The chain has TRBV7-2 and TRBJ2-5; TRBD2 is a possible D gene (5 bases). CDR1 and CDR2 (germline): SGHTA, FQGNSA. The CDR3 totals 15 residues. V lost 3 bases, J lost 1 base, and 12 bases lay in between. The CDR3 region has the DNA TGTGCCAGCAGCTTTCCGGGAAGGCCCCAAGAGACCCAGTACTTC. Its translation is CASSFPGRPQETQYF.